This is a list of T cell receptor beta chains from one sample in a study of cytomegalovirus exposure and HLA in healthy donors. Produced via immunoSEQ multiplex PCR; TCRdb's table is partial and in-frame only. The table lists some 100,000 clones, approximately 73% of them singletons. Material for sequencing was PBMCs. These receptors were taken from a woman between 45 and 65 years old in good health and CMV-seropositive. Both conserved end residues are part of each CDR3. The order of the fields is clone size, V gene, D gene, J gene, CDR3 protein, CDR3 DNA. A D gene is named only where the DNA matches it firmly. Rows may omit the clone size; those that give it use once, few, many or a size class.

size: .; V: TRBV7-9; D: .; J: TRBJ1-1; CDR3: CASSLEPRQRLNTEAFF; DNA: TGTGCCAGCAGCTTAGAGCCCCGGCAGAGGTTGAACACTGAAGCTTTCTTT
size: once; V: TRBV6-6; D: TRBD2; J: TRBJ2-1; CDR3: CASSAGTSFTEQFF; DNA: TGTGCCAGCAGTGCCGGGACTAGCTTTACTGAGCAGTTCTTC
size: .; V: TRBV6-1; D: .; J: TRBJ2-5; CDR3: CASRQGGTQYF; DNA: TGTGCCAGCAGGCAGGGAGGGACCCAGTACTTC
size: .; V: TRBV7-9; D: .; J: TRBJ1-1; CDR3: CASSLALRAGAAFF; DNA: TGTGCCAGCAGCTTAGCTCTCCGGGCGGGGGCGGCTTTCTTT
size: .; V: TRBV15; D: .; J: TRBJ2-3; CDR3: CATSRREVTDTQYF; DNA: TGTGCCACCAGCAGGAGGGAAGTCACAGATACGCAGTATTTT
size: .; V: TRBV6-5; D: TRBD1; J: TRBJ1-5; CDR3: CASSSRGQGAGQPQHF; DNA: TGTGCCAGCAGTTCCCGGGGACAGGGGGCCGGTCAGCCCCAGCATTTT
size: few; V: TRBV7-9; D: TRBD1; J: TRBJ2-7; CDR3: CASRFGTAMSHEQYF; DNA: TGTGCCAGCAGATTTGGGACAGCGATGTCCCACGAGCAGTACTTC
size: few; V: TRBV6-5; D: .; J: TRBJ2-7; CDR3: CASSYGGRGIYEQYF; DNA: TGTGCCAGCAGCTACGGGGGGCGGGGGATCTACGAGCAGTACTTC
size: .; V: TRBV7-7; D: TRBD1; J: TRBJ1-1; CDR3: CASSLGGLTEAFF; DNA: TGTGCTAGCAGCTTAGGGGGCCTCACTGAAGCTTTCTTT
size: once; V: TRBV7-9; D: TRBD2; J: TRBJ2-1; CDR3: CASSAGTSGKDEQFF; DNA: TGTGCCAGCAGCGCCGGGACTAGCGGGAAGGATGAGCAGTTCTTC
size: .; V: TRBV10-3; D: .; J: TRBJ1-1; CDR3: CAISESPEGTEAFF; DNA: TGTGCCATCAGTGAGTCCCCGGAGGGCACTGAAGCTTTCTTT
size: .; V: TRBV5-1; D: TRBD1; J: TRBJ2-2; CDR3: CASSSGQVQSLRLFF; DNA: TGCGCCAGCAGCTCAGGACAGGTCCAATCCCTAAGGCTGTTTTTT
size: .; V: TRBV11-3; D: TRBD2; J: TRBJ2-1; CDR3: CASSLGGLVYNEQFF; DNA: TGTGCCAGCAGCTTAGGGGGACTAGTCTACAATGAGCAGTTCTTC
size: .; V: TRBV19; D: TRBD1; J: TRBJ2-2; CDR3: CATSTGRAGELFF; DNA: TGTGCCACCTCGACAGGGAGAGCCGGGGAGCTGTTTTTT
size: .; V: TRBV2; D: TRBD2; J: TRBJ2-5; CDR3: CASSEDLTSRETQYF; DNA: TGTGCCAGCAGTGAAGACCTGACTAGCAGGGAGACCCAGTACTTC
size: few; V: TRBV2; D: TRBD1; J: TRBJ2-4; CDR3: CASVGQGANLFYIQYF; DNA: TGTGCCAGCGTAGGACAGGGGGCGAATTTGTTTTACATTCAGTACTTC
size: .; V: TRBV7-7; D: TRBD1; J: TRBJ2-2; CDR3: CASSPRPPRTGDPGELFF; DNA: TGTGCTAGCAGCCCTAGACCCCCGAGGACAGGGGACCCCGGGGAGCTGTTTTTT
size: .; V: TRBV5-1; D: .; J: TRBJ1-2; CDR3: CASSLGPGNYGYTF; DNA: TGCGCCAGCAGCTTGGGTCCAGGGAACTATGGCTACACCTTC
size: .; V: TRBV2; D: TRBD1; J: TRBJ1-1; CDR3: CASSGTGGGDTEAFF; DNA: TGTGCCAGCAGTGGGACAGGCGGAGGGGACACTGAAGCTTTCTTT
size: .; V: TRBV7-9; D: TRBD2; J: TRBJ2-1; CDR3: CASSYSLAGGTYNEQFF; DNA: TGTGCCAGCAGCTACTCACTAGCGGGAGGAACCTACAATGAGCAGTTCTTC
size: .; V: TRBV19; D: TRBD1; J: TRBJ2-5; CDR3: CASSMTTGAQETQYF; DNA: TGTGCCAGTAGTATGACGACAGGGGCCCAAGAGACCCAGTACTTC
size: .; V: TRBV6-1; D: .; J: TRBJ1-4; CDR3: CASSETGTKEKLFF; DNA: TGTGCCAGCAGTGAGACCGGGACAAAGGAAAAACTGTTTTTT
size: few; V: TRBV7-9; D: TRBD1; J: TRBJ1-2; CDR3: CASSLDGTGGYGYTF; DNA: TGTGCCAGCAGCTTAGACGGGACAGGGGGCTATGGCTACACCTTC